The 27 T cell receptor beta chains given below trace back to one sample, sequenced in a study of T cell clonality in common variable immunodeficiency. Measured with immunoSEQ multiplex PCR; TCRdb has only the in-frame clones, and not every one. The repertoire yields some 38,000 clones, none seen only once; the top ten contain 0.95%. The sequencing sample was made of peripheral blood mononuclear cells. These receptor sequences come from a person between 18 and 75 years old in good health.

This clone was observed at least ten times. The DNA ends 3 residues before the CDR3 does, and the rest of the CDR3 is filled in from the germline J gene. This chain connects TRBV7-2 to TRBJ2-7, with D hard to call. V shed 1 base and J shed 3 bases, with 10 bases lying between them. The CDR3 sequence is 14 residues long. Germline CDR1 SGHTA, CDR2 FQGNSA. The CDR3 spells CASSLVDSNYEQYF. The covered CDR3 bases are TGTGCCAGCAGCTTAGTAGACTCTAACTACGAG.

This clone was seen many times. The CDR3 reads CATSREGGHGEKLFF. The part of the CDR3 DNA that was read is TGTGCCACCAGCAGAGAGGGGGGGCACGGTGAAAAA. The chain is built from TRBV15 and TRBJ1-4; tentatively, D is TRBD1 (6 bases). The read falls 3 residues short of the CDR3 end, and the missing part is taken from the germline J gene. This CDR3 is 15 amino acids long. Looked up from germline, CDR1 is LNHNV and CDR2 is YYDKDF (reference sequence). Trimming cost V 0 bases and J 7 bases, with 12 bases left between them.

This clone was picked up a small number of times. From the germline J gene comes the end of the CDR3, since the read stops 3 residues before it. The V and J genes are TRBV14 and TRBJ2-7; 9 bases align to TRBD2. There are 17 residues in the CDR3. The V segment lost 1 base and the J segment 3 bases; nucleotides outside the gene matches: 10. Germline V gene lookup returns CDR1 SGHDN and CDR2 FVKESK. The CDR3: CASSQVEKRGVHYEQYF. The DNA read from the CDR3 is TGTGCCAGCAGCCAAGTCGAAAAGCGGGGGGTTCACTACGAG.

Many counts were recorded for this clone. The read gets to within 3 residues of the CDR3 end, and the germline J gene fills in the rest. The chain joins TRBV20-1 to TRBJ1-2, with TRBD1 identical over 9 bases. Germline loops: CDR1 DFQATT, CDR2 SNEGSKA (reference sequence). The ends lost 7 bases at V and 4 bases at J; junction bases unmatched: 4. The CDR3 sequence is 12 residues long. This CDR3 is CSVSTGGYGYTF. Partial CDR3 DNA: TGCAGTGTTTCGACAGGGGGCTATGGC.

This clone was detected many times. With the read ending 3 residues before the CDR3 end, the germline J gene is used to fill in that end. V is TRBV5-1 and J is TRBJ2-4; TRBD2 aligns across 16 bases. The CDR3 loop spans 19 amino acids. Germline trimming cut 4 bases from V and 1 base from J; bases unmatched to any gene: 8. Germline CDR1 reads SGHRS; CDR2 reads YFSETQ. CDR3 in amino acids: CASSDNPGLAGGAKNIQYF. Partial CDR3 DNA: TGCGCCAGCAGCGACAACCCGGGACTAGCGGGAGGGGCCAAAAACATT.

Many counts were recorded for this clone. Read sequence stops 3 residues before the CDR3 end, and the germline J gene provides the missing end. V and J are TRBV5-6 and TRBJ2-5, with D tentatively TRBD1 (5 bases). The germline V gene has CDR1 SGHDT and CDR2 YYEEEE. The germline V and J ends were trimmed by 3 bases and 1 base, with 10 bases remaining between them. This CDR3 is 14 amino acids long. This CDR3 reads CASSYGAPQETQYF. The covered CDR3 bases are TGTGCCAGCAGCTATGGGGCACCCCAAGAGACC.

This clone was counted at least ten times. The read finishes 3 residues shy of the CDR3 end, and the germline J gene is used to complete it. The rearrangement joins TRBV18 to TRBJ1-1; D might be TRBD1 (5 bases). Germline V gene sequence: CDR1 KGHSH, CDR2 LQKENI. The CDR3 runs 13 residues. Trimming left V 3 bases short and J 1 base short, with 6 bases between. CDR3 DNA (partial): TGTGCCAGCTCACCGGACAAGAACACTGAA. Translation gives CASSPDKNTE. The full CDR3 protein is CASSPDKNTEAFF.

This clone has a count of ten or more. The read falls 3 residues short of the CDR3 end, and the missing part is taken from the germline J gene. The chain joins TRBV6-1 to TRBJ1-4, with D hard to call. The V gene's germline CDR1 is MNHNS and CDR2 SASEGT. Trimming took 2 bases from V and 4 from J, leaving 8 bases between them. The CDR3 runs 14 residues. The CDR3 here is CASSETQRNEKLFF. CDR3 DNA, as far as it was read: TGTGCCAGCAGTGAAACCCAGCGTAATGAAAAA.

This clone was counted at least ten times. Coverage ceases 3 residues before the CDR3 finishes, and the germline J gene fills in the end. The chain employs TRBV20-1 and TRBJ1-5, with a tentative D call TRBD1 (6 bases). Germline V gene data show CDR1 as DFQATT and CDR2 as SNEGSKA (reference sequence). The CDR3 consists of 15 residues. The germline V and J ends were trimmed by 3 bases and 4 bases, with 16 bases remaining between them. The CDR3 is CSASRGALGNQPQHF. Partial CDR3 DNA: TGCAGTGCTAGTCGGGGGGCCCTTGGAAATCAGCCC.

This clone appeared many times. Coverage ceases 3 residues before the CDR3 finishes, and the germline J gene fills in the end. V is TRBV11-2 and J is TRBJ2-5; 8 bases fit TRBD2. CDR1 is SGHAT and CDR2 is FQNNGV in the germline V gene. The CDR3 runs 14 residues. V trimming: 5 bases; J trimming: 5 bases; junction bases outside the gene matches: 7. Incomplete CDR3 DNA: TGTGCCAGCAGCCCCGGGACTAGATTGGAGACC. Translation gives CASSPGTRLET. In full, the CDR3 is CASSPGTRLETQYF.

The sample holds many counts of this clone. The read ends 3 residues early relative to the CDR3; the germline J gene fills the gap. The chain is built from TRBV5-1 and TRBJ1-2; tentatively, D is TRBD1 (5 bases). The CDR3 has 14 amino acids. CDR1 and CDR2 (germline): SGHRS, YFSETQ. The V and J ends lost 2 bases and 7 bases respectively, with 15 bases between them. The DNA read from the CDR3 is TGCGCCAGCAGCTTCGACGGCGGGGGAGGTGGC. This translates into CASSFDGGGGG. The whole CDR3 protein reads CASSFDGGGGGYTF.

Many counts were recorded for this clone. The read ends 3 residues before the CDR3 terminus; that terminus is restored from the germline J gene. The J gene is TRBJ2-5, the V gene TRBV5-1; 12 bases match TRBD1. V lost 4 bases to trimming and J lost 5 bases; unmatched junction nucleotides: 6. Germline-derived CDR1 and CDR2 are SGHRS and YFSETQ. This CDR3 contains 15 residues. The CDR3 reads CASSLGTGGMETQYF. Partial CDR3 DNA: TGCGCCAGCAGCCTCGGGACAGGGGGCATGGAGACC.

This clone was counted many times. The CDR3 end lies 3 residues beyond the end of the read and is filled in from the germline J gene. The chain has TRBV6-2 or TRBV6-3 and TRBJ2-1; 8 bases are a match to TRBD2. Germline V CDR1 and CDR2: MNHEY, SVGEGT. The V and J ends lost 4 bases and 6 bases, in that order; junction bases with no gene match: 2. The CDR3 extends over 13 amino acids. The part of the CDR3 DNA that was read is TGTGCCAGCAGTTTCGGACTAGCCAATGAG. Encoded protein: CASSFGLANE. The full CDR3 sequence reads CASSFGLANEQFF.

This clone was recorded at least ten times. The missing CDR3 end, 3 residues past where the read stops, is filled in from the germline J gene. This sequence joins TRBV20-1 and TRBJ2-3; D is unresolved. The germline gives CDR1 DFQATT, CDR2 SNEGSKA (reference sequence). This CDR3 region has 12 residues. The V and J ends lost 6 bases and 1 base respectively, with 8 bases between them. CDR3 sequence: CSAAQGTDTQYF. CDR3 DNA (partial): TGCAGTGCCGCGCAGGGCACAGATACG.

This clone was seen many times. The sequence runs out 3 residues before the end of the CDR3; the remainder is reconstructed from the germline J gene. The chain is built from TRBV5-1 and TRBJ1-1; 7 bases fit TRBD1. Germline V lookup: CDR1 SGHRS, CDR2 YFSETQ. The CDR3 runs to 11 residues. CDR3 sequence reads: CASSQGGEAFF. Incomplete CDR3 DNA: TGCGCCAGCAGTCAGGGGGGCGAA.

This clone showed up many times. The CDR3 is CASSELGLADSYEQYF. CDR3 DNA, as far as it was read: TGTGCCAGCAGCGAACTCGGACTAGCCGACTCCTACGAG. The chain uses TRBV7-6 and TRBJ2-7; 8 bases align to TRBD2. The DNA ends 3 residues before the CDR3 does, and the rest of the CDR3 is filled in from the germline J gene. The CDR3 sequence is 16 residues long. In germline, CDR1 is SGHVS, CDR2 FNYEAQ. The V gene end was trimmed by 5 bases and the J gene end by 0 bases; junction bases not matched to a gene: 9.

This clone occurred many times. The junction does not match germline at one end; this may be a read error. The read ends 3 residues shy of where the CDR3 ends; the end is completed using the germline J gene. The chain carries TRBV4-2 and TRBJ2-3; no reliable D call. The germline CDR1 and CDR2 sequences are LGHNA and YNFKEQ. The CDR3 spans 13 residues. The sequenced CDR3 bases are TGCGCCAGCAGCCAAGTAGTGGCAGATACG. Protein sequence: CASSQVVADT. The entire CDR3 protein is CASSQVVADTQYF.

At least ten counts were recorded for this clone. Read coverage stops 3 residues before the CDR3 terminus; the germline J gene supplies the remainder. The chain carries TRBV7-2 and TRBJ1-2; 8 nucleotides match TRBD1. This CDR3 has 14 amino acids. Germline CDR1 reads SGHTA; CDR2 reads FQGNSA. J was trimmed by 4 bases and V by 4 bases; bases with no gene match: 5. CDR3 residues: CASSSRGRGYGYTF. The sequenced CDR3 bases are TGTGCCAGCAGCTCCAGGGGGCGCGGCTATGGC.

At least ten counts were recorded for this clone. The read is 3 residues too short to cover the CDR3 end, so that end is filled in from the germline J gene. The rearrangement uses TRBV5-4 and TRBJ2-5; D not resolved. Trimming took off 2 bases at V and 1 base at J, with 6 bases between the two ends. The CDR3 is made up of 13 amino acids. Per the germline V gene, CDR1 is SGHNT and CDR2 is YYREEE (reference sequence). The covered CDR3 bases are TGTGCCAGCAGCTTAATGGCCCAAGAGACC. It is translated as CASSLMAQET. The full CDR3 protein reads CASSLMAQETQYF.

This clone was counted many times. The read ends 3 residues before the CDR3 terminus; that terminus is restored from the germline J gene. V and J are TRBV2 and TRBJ2-7; no reliable D call. Trimming removed 6 bases at V and 6 bases at J, with 9 bases between. This CDR3 has 11 residues. Germline CDR1 reads SNHLY; CDR2 reads FYNNEI. The part of the CDR3 DNA that was read is TGTGCCAGCAGCCCCAAAGGCGAG. Its translation: CASSPKGE. The whole CDR3 sequence is CASSPKGEQYF.

This clone was found many times. The read falls 3 residues short of the CDR3 end, and the missing part is taken from the germline J gene. The chain uses TRBV11-2 and TRBJ2-7; 8 nucleotides match TRBD2. This CDR3 is built from 15 residues. The germline CDR1 and CDR2 sequences are SGHAT and FQNNGV. V lost 3 bases, J lost 0 bases, and 4 bases stayed unmatched. Here the CDR3 reads CASSFSGASSYEQYF. The covered CDR3 bases are TGTGCCAGCAGCTTTAGCGGGGCAAGCTCCTACGAG.

This clone was picked up many times. Read coverage stops 3 residues before the CDR3 terminus; the germline J gene supplies the remainder. The rearrangement uses TRBV6-2 or TRBV6-3 and TRBJ2-2, with D tentatively TRBD1 (5 bases). Germline V gives CDR1 MNHEY, CDR2 SVGEGT. This CDR3 has 16 amino acids. V was cut by 4 bases and J by 2 bases, with 14 bases left in between. This CDR3 reads CASSSPGSINTGELFF. The sequenced CDR3 bases are TGTGCCAGCAGTTCCCCAGGGTCGATAAACACCGGGGAG.

This clone was detected ten times or more. The CDR3 is cut off 3 residues early in the read; its end comes from the germline J gene. The chain combines TRBV5-1 with TRBJ2-7; TRBD2 is a possible D gene (7 bases). Germline CDR1 and CDR2: SGHRS and YFSETQ. The CDR3 has 15 residues. Trimming removed 0 bases at V and 4 bases at J, with 14 bases between. The CDR3 bases that were read are TGCGCCAGCAGCTTGGAGGGGGGGCGAATTTACGAG. It codes for CASSLEGGRIYE. The CDR3, in full, reads CASSLEGGRIYEQYF.

The table lists this clone with many counts. The read finishes 3 residues shy of the CDR3 end, and the germline J gene is used to complete it. V and J are TRBV27 and TRBJ2-3; weak D call: TRBD2 (5 bases). The V end was cut by 6 bases, the J end by 2 bases, with 9 bases between. This CDR3 region has 13 residues. Germline V CDR1 and CDR2: MNHEY, SMNVEV (reference sequence). This CDR3 reads CASRTINTDTQYF. CDR3 DNA, as far as it was read: TGTGCCAGCAGGACTATCAACACAGATACG.

This clone was seen ten or more times. The missing CDR3 end, 3 residues past where the read stops, is filled in from the germline J gene. This chain uses TRBV12-3 or TRBV12-4 with TRBJ2-7; TRBD1 agrees at 8 bases. CDR3 length equals 14 residues. V lost 6 bases, J lost 2 bases, and 6 bases stayed unmatched. CDR3 sequence reads: CASSRTGLTYEQYF. CDR3 DNA (partial): TGTGCCAGCAGCCGGACAGGGCTCACCTACGAG.

This clone was observed many times. The read comes to an end 3 residues before the CDR3 does, leaving the germline J gene to fill in the end. This chain uses TRBV5-6 with TRBJ1-5; D perhaps matches TRBD1 (5 bases). Trimming stripped 4 bases from V and 0 bases from J, with 8 bases between. The CDR3 is made up of 14 amino acids. CDR1 and CDR2 (germline): SGHDT, YYEEEE. The chain's CDR3 is CASSAGSSNQPQHF. CDR3 DNA (partial): TGTGCCAGCAGCGCAGGGAGTAGCAATCAGCCC. Supplemented by reference TRBV5-6 and TRBJ1-5, the full variable domain reads DAGVTQSPTHLIKTRGQQVTLRCSPKSGHDTVSWYQQALGQGPQFIFQYYEEEERQRGNFPDRFSGHQFPNYSSELNVNALLLGDSALYLCASSAGSSNQPQHFGDGTRLSIL.

This clone showed up many times. One end of the junction varies from germline; a read error may be responsible. The sequence runs out 3 residues before the end of the CDR3; the remainder is reconstructed from the germline J gene. This chain uses TRBV4-2 with TRBJ2-7; 8 bases are a match to TRBD2. The CDR3 sequence is 16 residues long. The germline CDR1 and CDR2 sequences are LGHNA and YNFKEQ. The CDR3 bases that were read are TGCGCCAGCAGCCAAGATCTAAGCGGGAGCTCCTACGAG. This sequence encodes CASSQDLSGSSYE. The full CDR3 reads CASSQDLSGSSYEQYF.